The T cell receptor (beta chain) under discussion was sequenced for a study of blood T cell repertoires in COVID-19. As for the study in general: COVID-19 samples, acute and convalescent, were from the United States, Italy and Spain. T cells, B-cell-depleted T cells, or PBMCs provided the cDNA or gDNA that served as material.

As handled by the study authors: Amplification from reference gene primers served as the basis for estimated nucleated cell counts. Profiling relied on immunoSEQ multiplex PCR, and the TCRdb table lists in-frame clones only, not all of them. The V and J calls and clone size come from that table; D and trimming were worked out from the DNA. The table records about 380,000 clones, 89% of them present only once. V gave up 5 bases and J gave up 6 bases, with 14 bases separating them. This CDR3 comprises 15 residues. CDR1 MNHEY and CDR2 SMNVEV come from the germline V gene (reference sequence). This TCR came from a middle-aged man with acute or convalescent COVID-19. This chain connects TRBV27 to TRBJ2-6; tentative D call: TRBD1 (6 bases). Sequencing was done on a sample of peripheral blood. The CDR3 coding sequence is TGTGCCAGCAGTCCAAGACGGACAGCGGCCAACGTCCTGACTTTC. Its translation is CASSPRRTAANVLTF.